This T cell receptor beta chain comes out of a study of blood T cells in healthy people across ages. The germline gives CDR1 KGHSH, CDR2 LQKENI. V was clipped by 3 bases and J by 3 bases, with 14 bases between them. CDR3 length equals 16 residues. PCR was performed a second time for about 6 to 12 cycles using a sample-barcoded 5' primer and a J-beta primer mix. TCRdb used MiXCR to reprocess the 5' RACE reads, holding one entry per CDR3 protein. The sample lists about 780,000 distinct CDR3 sequences, around 45% occurring once. Peripheral blood from each donor was collected in a volume of 9.5 to 10 milliliters.

The receptor was derived from a man at least 80 years old in good health. The sample was blood. This rearrangement joins TRBV18 to TRBJ1-4; D call uncertain. The CDR3 here is CASSPADIGSNEKLFF. CDR3 in DNA: TGTGCCAGCTCACCTGCCGACATTGGGTCTAATGAAAAACTGTTTTTT.